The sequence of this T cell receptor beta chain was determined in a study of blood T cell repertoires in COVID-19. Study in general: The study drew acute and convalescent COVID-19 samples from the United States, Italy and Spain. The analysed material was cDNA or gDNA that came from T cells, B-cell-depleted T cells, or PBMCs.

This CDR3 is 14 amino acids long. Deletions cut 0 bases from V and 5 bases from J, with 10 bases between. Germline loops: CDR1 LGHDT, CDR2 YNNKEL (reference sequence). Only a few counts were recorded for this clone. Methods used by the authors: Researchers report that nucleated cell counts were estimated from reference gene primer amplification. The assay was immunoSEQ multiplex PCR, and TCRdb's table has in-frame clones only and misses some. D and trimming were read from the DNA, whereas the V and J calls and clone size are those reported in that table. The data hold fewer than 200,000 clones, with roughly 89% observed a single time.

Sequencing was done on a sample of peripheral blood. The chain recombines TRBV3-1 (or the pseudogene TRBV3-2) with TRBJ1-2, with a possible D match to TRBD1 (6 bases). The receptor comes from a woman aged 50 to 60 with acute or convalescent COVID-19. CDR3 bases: TGTGCCAGCAGCCAAGAAACAGGGCGTTATGGCTACACCTTC. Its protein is CASSQETGRYGYTF.